This entry features one T cell receptor (beta chain) sequence. As yet, its antigen is unknown. The entry originates in a study of T-cell memory formation after mild COVID-19. Background on the study: TCR clusters were largely donor specific. General study points: CD8+ contracting clones occupied EMRA, while CD4+ ones occupied mainly CM and EM. Later expanders leaned CD4+, whereas clones that contracted between day 15 and 85 were balanced CD4/CD8.

There are 16 residues in the CDR3. The germline V gene encodes CDR1 SGHRS and CDR2 YFSETQ. The J segment lost 1 base and the V segment lost 1 base, leaving 6 bases of the junction unmatched. Using constant-segment primers, 5'RACE produced TCR alpha and TCR beta cDNA libraries carrying sample barcodes and UMIs. TCRdb called the 5' RACE reads again in MiXCR, with one record for every CDR3 protein. The repertoire holds about 540,000 distinct CDR3 sequences, with 20% as singletons. Sequenced input: PBMCs or a T cell subset sorted from them (not recorded which). The chain uses TRBV5-1 and TRBJ2-3; 7 bases are shared with TRBD2. The clonotype was recovered from an adult woman who had mild COVID-19 (a few samples of this study predate the infection). Cell type and time point are not known. CDR3 protein: CASSLQGGGGTDTQYF. In DNA form, the CDR3 reads TGCGCCAGCAGCTTGCAAGGCGGGGGAGGCACAGATACGCAGTATTTT.